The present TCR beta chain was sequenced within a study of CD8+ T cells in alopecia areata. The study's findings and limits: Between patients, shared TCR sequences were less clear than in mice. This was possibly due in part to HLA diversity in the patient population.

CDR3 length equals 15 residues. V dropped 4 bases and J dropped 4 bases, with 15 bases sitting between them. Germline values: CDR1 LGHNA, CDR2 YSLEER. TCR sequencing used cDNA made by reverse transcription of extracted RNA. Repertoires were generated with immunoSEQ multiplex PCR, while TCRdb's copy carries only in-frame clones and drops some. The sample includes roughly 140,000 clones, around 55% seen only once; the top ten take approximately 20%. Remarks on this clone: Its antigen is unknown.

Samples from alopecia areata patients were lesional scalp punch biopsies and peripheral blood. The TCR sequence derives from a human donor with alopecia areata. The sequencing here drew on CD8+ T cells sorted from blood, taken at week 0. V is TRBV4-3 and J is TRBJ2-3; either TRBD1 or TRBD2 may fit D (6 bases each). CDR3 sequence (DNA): TGCGCCAGCAGCCCCGGACAGCGGGTTGCAGATACGCAGTATTTT. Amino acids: CASSPGQRVADTQYF.